A selection of T cell receptor beta chains follows, all from one sample in a study of control samples from healthy donors and cancer patients. Assay: immunoSEQ multiplex PCR; the TCRdb copy retains only in-frame clones and omits some. The sample holds about 76,000 clones, about 89% seen once. Material: PBMCs. Receptor source: a woman aged 45-60 years with colorectal cancer. Each CDR3 is given with its conserved first and last residue. A D gene is named only where the DNA matches it firmly. A clone size is listed for some rows: how often the clone was seen (once, few, many), or a class if it is expanded.

J	D	size	V	DNA	CDR3
TRBJ1-6	.	.	TRBV6-6	TGTGCCAGCAGTTACGAACAGGACAATTCACCCCTCCACTTT	CASSYEQDNSPLHF
TRBJ1-3	.	.	TRBV19	TGTGCCAGTAGTCCGAGCGGAAACACCATATATTTT	CASSPSGNTIYF
TRBJ2-3	TRBD1	few	TRBV5-1	TGCGCCAGCCAAGGACAGGGGGCAGGTGATACGCAGTATTTT	CASQGQGAGDTQYF
TRBJ1-1	TRBD1	.	TRBV11-1	TGTGCCAGCAGCCCAACGGGACAGGGGAGCACTGAAGCTTTCTTT	CASSPTGQGSTEAFF
TRBJ2-5	.	once	TRBV6-5	TGTGCCAGCACCGTGGGGGGGGCACAGAAGACCCAGTACTTC	CASTVGGAQKTQYF
TRBJ1-6	.	.	TRBV6-5	TGTGCCAGCAGCGGACGGAGCTCCTATAATTCACCCCTCCACTTT	CASSGRSSYNSPLHF
TRBJ2-1	.	.	TRBV6-5	TGTGCCAGCAGGTTGACAGACTCCTACAATGAGCAGTTCTTC	CASRLTDSYNEQFF
TRBJ1-1	.	.	TRBV7-2	TGTGCCAGCAGCTTAGCCCCGACAGTAGTGAACACTGAAGCTTTCTTT	CASSLAPTVVNTEAFF
TRBJ1-5	.	.	TRBV6-2/TRBV6-3	TGTGCCAGCAGTTCCAACAGGGATAGCAATCAGCCCCAGCATTTT	CASSSNRDSNQPQHF
TRBJ2-1	.	once	TRBV4-1	TGCGCCAGCAGCGCCGGGACCCCTTCCTACAATGAGCAGTTCTTC	CASSAGTPSYNEQFF
TRBJ2-1	.	.	TRBV10-1	TGCGCCATACTAGTCGGGCCCTACAATGAGCAGTTCTTC	CAILVGPYNEQFF
TRBJ2-2	TRBD2	.	TRBV13	TGTGCCAGCAGCTTAGGCCTCTGGCGGGGGGCCTCGGTCACCGGGGAGCTGTTTTTT	CASSLGLWRGASVTGELFF
TRBJ1-1	.	.	TRBV19	TGTGCCAGTAGTAACGCGTACACTGAAGCTTTCTTT	CASSNAYTEAFF
TRBJ1-1	.	.	TRBV4-3	TGCGCCAGCAGCCAGAACATGAACACTGAAGCTTTCTTT	CASSQNMNTEAFF
TRBJ2-3	TRBD2	.	TRBV4-2	TGTGCCAGCAGCCAAGAGGGAGCGGGGCGGTCAGATACGCAGTATTTT	CASSQEGAGRSDTQYF
TRBJ1-2	.	.	TRBV6-1	TGTGCCAGCAGTGATGTCCCCGGGACGCCTAACTATGGCTACACCTTC	CASSDVPGTPNYGYTF
TRBJ1-5	.	.	TRBV11-3	TGTGCCAGCCGAAACCCCCCGGGGGGGGAAAATCAGCCCCAGCATTTT	CASRNPPGGENQPQHF
TRBJ2-1	.	.	TRBV18	TGTGCCAGCTCACAACAGGGGGGGATTTACAATGAGCAGTTCTTC	CASSQQGGIYNEQFF
TRBJ1-2	.	.	TRBV2	TGTGCCAGCAGTGAGGGACCAGACTATGGCTACACCTTC	CASSEGPDYGYTF
TRBJ2-4	TRBD2	.	TRBV7-2	TGTGCCAGCAGCGGAAGGGAGGGAGGAAACATTCAGTACTTC	CASSGREGGNIQYF
TRBJ1-1	.	.	TRBV6-5	TGTGCCAGCAGTTACGGGGGGTTAAGCACTGAAGCTTTCTTT	CASSYGGLSTEAFF
TRBJ2-3	TRBD2	.	TRBV6-5	TGTGCCAGCAGTTACTGGGGGACTACCGCAGATACGCAGTATTTT	CASSYWGTTADTQYF
TRBJ1-6	.	.	TRBV5-6	TGTGCCAGCAGCTTGGTAGTGGATAGCTCCTATAATTCACCCCTCCACTTT	CASSLVVDSSYNSPLHF
TRBJ1-2	.	few	TRBV19	TGTGCCAGCCAGTGGGGCTTCTATGGCTACACCTTC	CASQWGFYGYTF
TRBJ1-5	.	.	TRBV18	TGTGCCAGCTCAGAGATGGACGGGAAGAGCAATCAGCCCCAGCATTTT	CASSEMDGKSNQPQHF
TRBJ2-1	.	once	TRBV2	TGTGCCAGCAGTCCAGACACCAATGAGCAGTTCTTC	CASSPDTNEQFF
TRBJ1-5	.	.	TRBV6-5	TGTGCCAGCAGCGGGGAGGGGGGAGTCAATCAGCCCCAGCATTTT	CASSGEGGVNQPQHF
TRBJ1-2	.	.	TRBV27	TGTGCCAGCAAGTTTTCTGGTGCTAACTATGGCTACACCTTC	CASKFSGANYGYTF